This T cell receptor (beta chain) was retrieved from a study of OX40 agonist ivuxolimab in advanced cancers. Study context: Dose-escalation subjects each had hepatocellular carcinoma, melanoma, renal cell or head and neck cancer. Partial responses were recorded for three patients, including one with hepatocellular carcinoma and two with cutaneous melanoma.

The CDR3 is made up of 14 amino acids. Between the trimmed V and J ends, which lost 0 bases and 2 bases, there was a span of 11 bases. Germline CDR1 reads GTSNPN; CDR2 reads SVGIG (reference sequence). Generated by immunoSEQ multiplex PCR, the TCRdb table keeps only in-frame clones and is missing some. Seen here are some 46,000 clones, 87% observed once, and the top ten hold around 15%. The TCR sequence derives from an adult with an advanced solid tumor such as melanoma, head and neck, liver or kidney cancer. The chain uses TRBV30 and TRBJ2-7; D possibly matches TRBD1 or TRBD2 (5 bases each). Here the sequenced sample was CD4+ or CD8+ T cells sorted from blood, taken in a trial of the OX40 agonist ivuxolimab. The chain's CDR3 is CAWSVWDQTYEQYF. Written as DNA, the CDR3 is TGTGCCTGGAGTGTCTGGGACCAGACCTACGAGCAGTACTTC.